This TCR beta chain was sequenced in a study of OX40 agonist ivuxolimab in advanced cancers. Looking at the study overall: In three patients, partial responses were observed, one with hepatocellular carcinoma and two with cutaneous melanoma.

Data came from immunoSEQ multiplex PCR; TCRdb stores just in-frame clones and leaves some out. The sample has 55,000 to 75,000 clones; just over 85% are singletons. CDR3 size: 15 residues. V lost 7 bases and J 6 bases, leaving 19 bases between the germline ends. The germline V gene has CDR1 LNHDA and CDR2 SQIVND (reference sequence). The origin of this receptor is an adult with an advanced solid tumor such as melanoma, head and neck, liver or kidney cancer. This rearrangement joins TRBV19 to TRBJ2-1; D perhaps matches TRBD1 (7 bases). Sample: CD4+ or CD8+ T cells sorted from blood, taken in a trial of the OX40 agonist ivuxolimab. The CDR3 here is CASIPPGTAGNEQFF. The CDR3 DNA follows: TGTGCCAGTATCCCTCCCGGGACAGCGGGCAATGAGCAGTTCTTC.